These T cell receptor beta chains were read from a single sample in a study of neurological immune-mediated disorders. TCRdb fed the 5' RACE reads into MiXCR, producing one record per CDR3 protein. The sample includes 84,000 or so distinct CDR3 sequences, over 10% of them seen just once. The sequencing sample was made of PBMCs. These receptors came from a female donor with HTLV-1-associated myelopathy (HAM/TSP). Both conserved end residues are part of each CDR3. The order of the fields is CDR3 DNA, CDR3 protein, clone size, CDR3 length, D gene, J gene, V gene. The D gene is left open where the match is weak. Size tells how often a clone was seen (once, few, many) or the class of an expanded clone, and some rows leave it out.

TGCGCCAGCAGGGGGGGACTAGCGGGTTCCAATGAGCAGTTCTTC | CASRGGLAGSNEQFF | many | 15 | TRBD2 | TRBJ2-1 | TRBV4-1
TGTGCCAGCAGCCCCCGTGAGGATTCACCCCTCCACTTT | CASSPREDSPLHF | many | 13 | - | TRBJ1-6 | TRBV7-9
TGTGCCAGCAGCTTAGGGCACGGCACTGAAGCTTTCTTT | CASSLGHGTEAFF | many | 13 | - | TRBJ1-1 | TRBV5-5
TGCGCCAGCAGTGGTACAGGGGGGAACACTGAAGCTTTCTTT | CASSGTGGNTEAFF | many | 14 | TRBD1 | TRBJ1-1 | TRBV5-1
TGTGCCAGCTCTCCCTCCCCGCTGAGAGCTAACTATGGCTACACCTTC | CASSPSPLRANYGYTF | many | 16 | - | TRBJ1-2 | TRBV27
TGTGCCAGCAGTTTCACGGCCCCCGGGGCAGCCTCCTACGAGCAGTACTTC | CASSFTAPGAASYEQYF | - | 17 | - | TRBJ2-7 | TRBV12-3/TRBV12-4
TGTGCCAGCAGAAGCACCCGGGACAGAGATAATTCACCCCTCCACTTT | CASRSTRDRDNSPLHF | many | 16 | TRBD1 | TRBJ1-6 | TRBV7-2
TGTGCCAGCAGCCAAGATTCTGGGGGGAATCAGCCCCAGCATTTT | CASSQDSGGNQPQHF | many | 15 | - | TRBJ1-5 | TRBV4-2
TGCGCCACCTCAAACGGTCAGAGCAATTACAATGAGCAGTTCTTC | CATSNGQSNYNEQFF | many | 15 | - | TRBJ2-1 | TRBV5-1
TGTGCCAGCAGTCTACTCCCCGGTGGGACTGAAGCTTTCTTT | CASSLLPGGTEAFF | many | 14 | - | TRBJ1-1 | TRBV7-9
TGTGCCATCAGTGAGTCCCCCACTCCAACGTGGCTGGCCGACAATGAGCAGTTCTTC | CAISESPTPTWLADNEQFF | - | 19 | - | TRBJ2-1 | TRBV10-3
TGTGCCAGCAGACAGACAGGGGGTAATTACGAGCAGTACTTC | CASRQTGGNYEQYF | - | 14 | TRBD1 | TRBJ2-7 | TRBV6-1
TGCGCCAGCAGCCCGGCGGGACTAGCATCTAGCACAGATACGCAGTATTTT | CASSPAGLASSTDTQYF | - | 17 | TRBD2 | TRBJ2-3 | TRBV5-1
TGTGCCAGCAGTTACGAAGGGGGCGGTGGCTACACCTTC | CASSYEGGGGYTF | many | 13 | TRBD1 | TRBJ1-2 | TRBV6-6
TGCGCTTTAGACACCCCAGAGCCCTACGAGCAGTACTTC | CALDTPEPYEQYF | - | 13 | - | TRBJ2-7 | TRBV20-1
TGCGCCAGCAAGACTGACGGGGACGAGCAGTACTTC | CASKTDGDEQYF | many | 12 | - | TRBJ2-7 | TRBV5-1
TGTGCTAGTGGTTTGGACCCGTTGAGGTACAATGAGCAGTTCTTC | CASGLDPLRYNEQFF | few | 15 | - | TRBJ2-1 | TRBV12-5
TGTGCCAGCAGTTCCGGGACTATCGTCAGTATCACAGATACGCAGTATTTT | CASSSGTIVSITDTQYF | - | 17 | TRBD2 | TRBJ2-3 | TRBV12-3/TRBV12-4
TGCAGTGCTAGAGGGGCGGATGAAAAACTGTTTTTT | CSARGADEKLFF | many | 12 | - | TRBJ1-4 | TRBV20-1
TGCGCCAGCAGCGAGGCCGGAGCCTACGAGCAGTACTTC | CASSEAGAYEQYF | few | 13 | - | TRBJ2-7 | TRBV5-1
TGCAGTGCTAGACCCTACTACGAGCGGTACTTC | CSARPYYERYF | - | 11 | - | TRBJ2-7 | TRBV20-1
TGTGCCAGCAGTCCCCCGTGGGTGGGTACGCAGTATTTT | CASSPPWVGTQYF | many | 13 | - | TRBJ2-3 | TRBV27
TGTGCCAGCAGCTTAACCGACAGGGGGCGGAACACCGGGGAGCTGTTTTTT | CASSLTDRGRNTGELFF | many | 17 | TRBD1 | TRBJ2-2 | TRBV7-9
TGTGCCAGCAGTCTAAGGCGGACCCCCCAGATTAAGACGCAGTATTTT | CASSLRRTPQIKTQYF | many | 16 | - | TRBJ2-3 | TRBV12-3/TRBV12-4
TGCGCCAGCAGCTTGAGGGTCGGGAGGAAAGAAGCTTTCTTT | CASSLRVGRKEAFF | many | 14 | - | TRBJ1-1 | TRBV5-1
TGTGCCAGCAGTCTAGAAGACTCTTACAATGAGCAGTTCTTC | CASSLEDSYNEQFF | many | 14 | - | TRBJ2-1 | TRBV12-3/TRBV12-4
TGTGCCAGCAGCTTAGGACGGACGGGGCCGGAGGAGCAGTACTTC | CASSLGRTGPEEQYF | many | 15 | - | TRBJ2-7 | TRBV7-3
TGCGCCAGCAGCTTTACAAGCGGGGGGGTTCAAGAGACCCAGTACTTC | CASSFTSGGVQETQYF | many | 16 | TRBD2 | TRBJ2-5 | TRBV5-1
TGCGCCAGCAGCTTGGGACCCACCGGGGAGCTGTTTTTT | CASSLGPTGELFF | many | 13 | - | TRBJ2-2 | TRBV5-1
TGTGCCAGCAGGCCGACAGGGGACAGGAACACCGGGGAGCTGTTTTTT | CASRPTGDRNTGELFF | many | 16 | TRBD1 | TRBJ2-2 | TRBV12-3/TRBV12-4
TGTGCCAGCAGCCCTCGAGCGAGATCCCTGACTGAAGCTTTCTTT | CASSPRARSLTEAFF | many | 15 | - | TRBJ1-1 | TRBV3-1
TGTGCCAGCAGTGAAGCCGGATACGAGCAGTACTTC | CASSEAGYEQYF | many | 12 | - | TRBJ2-7 | TRBV4-2
TGTGCCAGCAGCTTATTAAGGGGCGAGCAGTACTTC | CASSLLRGEQYF | many | 12 | - | TRBJ2-7 | TRBV7-9
TGCGCCAGCAGCTTTACAGGGGAAGAATCACCCCTCCACTTT | CASSFTGEESPLHF | many | 14 | TRBD1 | TRBJ1-6 | TRBV5-1
TGCGCCAGCAGCTTGGACAGAATCTACGAGCAGTACTTC | CASSLDRIYEQYF | many | 13 | - | TRBJ2-7 | TRBV5-1
TGTGCCAGCAGCTTGGGGACATCAGATACGCAGTATTTT | CASSLGTSDTQYF | many | 13 | - | TRBJ2-3 | TRBV5-6
TGTGCCAGCAGCCGGACAGGGGAAGGCTACACCTTC | CASSRTGEGYTF | - | 12 | TRBD1 | TRBJ1-2 | TRBV28
TGCAGCGTTGAGGTTTCGGGAGATACGCAGTATTTT | CSVEVSGDTQYF | many | 12 | - | TRBJ2-3 | TRBV29-1
TGTGCAAGCAGCGTAGGACAGACTGATCAGCCCCAGTATTTT | CASSVGQTDQPQYF | - | 14 | - | TRBJ2-3 | TRBV9
TGTGCCATACGAGTCGGGGTTGAAGCTTTCTTT | CAIRVGVEAFF | many | 11 | - | TRBJ1-1 | TRBV7-2
TGCGCCAGCAGTGATTTGGACAGGGATTCACCCCTCCACTTT | CASSDLDRDSPLHF | - | 14 | TRBD1 | TRBJ1-6 | TRBV10-2
TGCAGCGTTGAGTCTGGGTTTTACGGCACAGATACGCAGTATTTT | CSVESGFYGTDTQYF | many | 15 | - | TRBJ2-3 | TRBV29-1
TGTGCCAGCAGTCTACTGATAGCCGGAAGTCGCAATGAGCAGTTCTTC | CASSLLIAGSRNEQFF | many | 16 | - | TRBJ2-1 | TRBV27
TGCGCCAGCAGCTCAGTTCGCACAGATACGCAGTATTTT | CASSSVRTDTQYF | many | 13 | - | TRBJ2-3 | TRBV5-1
TGCAGTGCTAGTCAAAGGTGGGGAAACACAGATACGCAGTATTTT | CSASQRWGNTDTQYF | - | 15 | - | TRBJ2-3 | TRBV20-1
TGTGCCACCAGCCGGGACAGCGCCCGGGTGAATGAGCAGTTCTTC | CATSRDSARVNEQFF | many | 15 | TRBD1 | TRBJ2-1 | TRBV24-1
TGTGCCAGCAGAAAAAAACCGGGACAGAACACTGAAGCTTTCTTT | CASRKKPGQNTEAFF | many | 15 | - | TRBJ1-1 | TRBV7-8
TGTGCCAGCAGCCGATTACAGGGAAGGGAACAGCCCCAGCATTTT | CASSRLQGREQPQHF | many | 15 | - | TRBJ1-5 | TRBV4-2
TGTGCCAGCAGCAAACCCCCGGGAGTCTCTCACGAGCAGTACTTC | CASSKPPGVSHEQYF | many | 15 | - | TRBJ2-7 | TRBV3-1
TGTGCCAGCATTAGAGACAGATCCAATGAGCAGTTCTTC | CASIRDRSNEQFF | many | 13 | - | TRBJ2-1 | TRBV7-9
TGTGCCAGCAGTGAAGCCCAGTTTACTTTAACGAAGCAGTACTTC | CASSEAQFTLTKQYF | few | 15 | - | TRBJ2-7 | TRBV6-1
TGTGCCAGCAGCTGTCAGGGGCACACAGATACGCAGTATTTT | CASSCQGHTDTQYF | - | 14 | - | TRBJ2-3 | TRBV7-3
TGTGCCAGCAGCTTACCGGGACTAGCGGGGGGGACTAAAGTGACGCAGTATTTT | CASSLPGLAGGTKVTQYF | many | 18 | TRBD2 | TRBJ2-3 | TRBV7-8
TGTGCCAGTACAGCTGGAGGCTCCTACAATGAGCAGTTCTTC | CASTAGGSYNEQFF | many | 14 | - | TRBJ2-1 | TRBV2
TGTGCCAGCAGTTACGGGACAGCGAACACCGGGGAGCTGTTTTTT | CASSYGTANTGELFF | many | 15 | TRBD1 | TRBJ2-2 | TRBV12-3/TRBV12-4
TGTGCCAGCAGTGAAGGGGGGCAGGGTAGGACTGAAGCTTTCTTT | CASSEGGQGRTEAFF | many | 15 | - | TRBJ1-1 | TRBV2
TGCGCCAGCTCAGACAACCCTAACTATGGCTACACCTTC | CASSDNPNYGYTF | many | 13 | - | TRBJ1-2 | TRBV5-1
TGCGCCAGCAGCCCCACCCCCGGACGAGAGGATGACTACACCTTC | CASSPTPGREDDYTF | many | 15 | - | TRBJ1-2 | TRBV4-1
TGTGCCAGCAGCGTAGGTGGACGGTCACAAGAGACCCAGTACTTC | CASSVGGRSQETQYF | - | 15 | - | TRBJ2-5 | TRBV9
TGTGCCAGCAGCCTAAGGTCTAGCGGGGGGCAGAGCTCCTACGAGCAGTACTTC | CASSLRSSGGQSSYEQYF | few | 18 | TRBD2 | TRBJ2-7 | TRBV7-2